This T cell receptor (beta chain) derives from a study of blood T cells in healthy people across ages. A second PCR of 7 to 11 cycles used a sample-barcoded 5' primer and a J-beta primer mix. Each cDNA molecule received a tag from a template-switch adaptor that had 12 random nucleotides. Paired-end reads containing CDR3 totaled no fewer than 2.5 million for each sample. MiXCR, applied by TCRdb to the 5' RACE reads, yields one record per CDR3 protein. The table lists 850,000 to 950,000 distinct CDR3 sequences, 29% of them singletons. V was cut by 6 bases and J by 1 base, with 10 bases left in between. Germline CDR1 LGHDT, CDR2 YNNKEL (reference sequence). The CDR3 extends over 13 amino acids. As to this clonotype: A much larger clonotype is one base distant, so this may be a read error.

The source is an elderly woman in good health. Sequenced input: blood. This chain uses TRBV3-1 with TRBJ2-7; D uncertain. The CDR3 coding sequence is TGTGCCAGCAGTTTTGGGGATTCCTACGAGCAGTACTTC. It codes for CASSFGDSYEQYF.